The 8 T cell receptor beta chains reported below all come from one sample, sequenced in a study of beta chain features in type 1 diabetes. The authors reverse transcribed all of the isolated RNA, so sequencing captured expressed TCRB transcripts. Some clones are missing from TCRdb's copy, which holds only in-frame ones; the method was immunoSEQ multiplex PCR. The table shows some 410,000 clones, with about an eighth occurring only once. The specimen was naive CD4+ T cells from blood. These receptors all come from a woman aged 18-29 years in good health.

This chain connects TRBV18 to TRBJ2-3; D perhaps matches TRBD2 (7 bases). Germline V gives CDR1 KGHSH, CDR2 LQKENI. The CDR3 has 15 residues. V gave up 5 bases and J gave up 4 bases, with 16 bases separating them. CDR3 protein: CASSAIPGGADTQYF. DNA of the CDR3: TGTGCCAGCTCAGCGATACCGGGGGGCGCAGATACGCAGTATTTT.

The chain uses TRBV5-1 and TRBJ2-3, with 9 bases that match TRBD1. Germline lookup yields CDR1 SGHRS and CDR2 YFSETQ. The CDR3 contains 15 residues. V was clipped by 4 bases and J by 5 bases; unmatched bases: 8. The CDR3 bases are TGCGCCAGCAGCCTCGGACAGGGGATTGGAGATACGCAGTATTTT. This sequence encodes CASSLGQGIGDTQYF.

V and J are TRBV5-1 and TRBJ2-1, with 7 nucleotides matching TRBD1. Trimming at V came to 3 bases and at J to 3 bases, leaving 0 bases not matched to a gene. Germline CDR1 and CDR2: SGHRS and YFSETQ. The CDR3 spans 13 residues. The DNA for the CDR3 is TGCGCCAGCAGCTGGGACAGCTACAATGAGCAGTTCTTC. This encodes CASSWDSYNEQFF. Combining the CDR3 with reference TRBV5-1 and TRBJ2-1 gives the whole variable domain KAGVTQTPRYLIKTRGQQVTLSCSPISGHRSVSWYQQTPGQGLQFLFEYFSETQRNKGNFPGRFSGRQFSNSRSEMNVSTLELGDSALYLCASSWDSYNEQFFGPGTRLTVL.

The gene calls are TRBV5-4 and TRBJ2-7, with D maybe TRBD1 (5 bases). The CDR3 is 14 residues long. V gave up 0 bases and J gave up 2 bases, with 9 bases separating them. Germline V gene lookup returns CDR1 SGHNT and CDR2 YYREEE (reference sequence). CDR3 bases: TGTGCCAGCAGCTTGGTAGGGGCAGCCTACGAGCAGTACTTC. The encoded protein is CASSLVGAAYEQYF. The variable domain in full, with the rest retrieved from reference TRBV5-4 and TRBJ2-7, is ETGVTQSPTHLIKTRGQQVTLRCSSQSGHNTVSWYQQALGQGPQFIFQYYREEENGRGNFPPRFSGLQFPNYSSELNVNALELDDSALYLCASSLVGAAYEQYFGPGTRLTVT.

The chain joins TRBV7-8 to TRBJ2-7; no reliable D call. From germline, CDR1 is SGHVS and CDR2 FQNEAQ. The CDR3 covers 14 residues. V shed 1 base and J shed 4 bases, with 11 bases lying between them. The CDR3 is CASSLGAPPYEQYF. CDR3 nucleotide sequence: TGTGCCAGCAGCTTAGGTGCCCCGCCATACGAGCAGTACTTC.

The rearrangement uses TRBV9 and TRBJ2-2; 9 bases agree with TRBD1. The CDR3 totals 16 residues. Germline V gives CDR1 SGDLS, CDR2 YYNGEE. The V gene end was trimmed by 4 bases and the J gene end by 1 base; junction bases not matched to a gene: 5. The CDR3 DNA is TGTGCCAGCAGCCCCCGGACAGGGGTGAACACCGGGGAGCTGTTTTTT. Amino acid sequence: CASSPRTGVNTGELFF.

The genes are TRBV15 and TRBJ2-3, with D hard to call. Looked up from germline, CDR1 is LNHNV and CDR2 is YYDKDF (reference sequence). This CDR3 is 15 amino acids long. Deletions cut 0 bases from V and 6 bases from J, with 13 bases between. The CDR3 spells CATSRDRPRSDTQYF. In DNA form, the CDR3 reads TGTGCCACCAGCAGAGACAGGCCCCGTTCTGATACGCAGTATTTT.

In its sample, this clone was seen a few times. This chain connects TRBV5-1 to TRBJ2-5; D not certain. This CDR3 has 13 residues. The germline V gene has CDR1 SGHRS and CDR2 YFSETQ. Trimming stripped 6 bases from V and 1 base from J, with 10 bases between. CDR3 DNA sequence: TGCGCCAGCAAAATAAGAGGCCAAGAGACCCAGTACTTC. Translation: CASKIRGQETQYF.